The clone carrying this TCR beta chain was seen a few times. The antigen is unknown. It was with a sample-barcoded 5' primer and a J-beta primer mix that a second PCR of roughly 7 to 11 cycles was run. TCRdb reprocessed the 5' RACE reads with MiXCR, giving one entry per CDR3 protein. The data contain about 680,000 distinct CDR3 sequences, around 49% of them singletons. The data belong to a study of blood T cells in healthy people across ages. Broader study findings: Without sorted subsets, naive and antigen-experienced compartments could not be conclusively compared.

Trimming cost V 0 bases and J 3 bases, with 9 bases left between them. The CDR3 totals 16 residues. Germline CDR1 reads MGHDK; CDR2 reads SYGVNS. Sequencing was performed on blood. The clonotype comes from a woman aged 55-75 years in good health. The rearrangement joins TRBV25-1 to TRBJ2-6; D unclear. As DNA, the CDR3 is TGTGCCAGCAGTGAATATGGAGAGATTGGGGCCAACGTCCTGACTTTC. Translated: CASSEYGEIGANVLTF.